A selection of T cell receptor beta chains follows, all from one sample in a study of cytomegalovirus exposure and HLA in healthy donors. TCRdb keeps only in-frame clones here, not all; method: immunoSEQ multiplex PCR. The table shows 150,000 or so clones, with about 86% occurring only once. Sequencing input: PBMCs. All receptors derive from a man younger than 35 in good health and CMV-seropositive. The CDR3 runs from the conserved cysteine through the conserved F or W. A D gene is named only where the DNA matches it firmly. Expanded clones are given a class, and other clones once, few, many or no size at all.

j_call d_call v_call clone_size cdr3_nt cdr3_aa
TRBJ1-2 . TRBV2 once TGTGCCAGCAGTCTACAGGGTCGTAGGATCGATGGCTACACCTTC CASSLQGRRIDGYTF
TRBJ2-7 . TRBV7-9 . TGTGCCAGCAGTCAGCCGAGACTAGGATCGCCCTACGAGCAGTACTTC CASSQPRLGSPYEQYF
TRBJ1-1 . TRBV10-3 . TGTGCCATCAGTGAGCCCCTGGGAGGGACGGCTGAAGCTTTCTTT CAISEPLGGTAEAFF
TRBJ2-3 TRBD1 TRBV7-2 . TGTGCCAGCAGCTCGACAGGGGGGACGGCAACTTATACGCAGTATTTT CASSSTGGTATYTQYF
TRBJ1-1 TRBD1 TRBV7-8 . TGTGCCAGCAAGGACAGGGAGGCTGAAGCTTTCTTT CASKDREAEAFF
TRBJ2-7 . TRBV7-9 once TGTGCCAGCAGCTCTACTAGCCCGAGGGACGAGCAGTACTTC CASSSTSPRDEQYF
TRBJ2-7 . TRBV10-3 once TGTGCCATCAGTGGGGACATGGATGACGAGCAGTACTTC CAISGDMDDEQYF
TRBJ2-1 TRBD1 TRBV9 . TGTGCCAGCACCGAAGGGACAGGGGACCCTTACAATGAGCAGTTCTTC CASTEGTGDPYNEQFF
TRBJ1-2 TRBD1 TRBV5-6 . TGTGCCAGCAGCTTGGGACAGGGGGCGAGGAGCTACACCTTC CASSLGQGARSYTF
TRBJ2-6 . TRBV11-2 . TGTGCCAGCAGCCCACGACAGGCCTCTGGGGCCAACGTCCTGACTTTC CASSPRQASGANVLTF
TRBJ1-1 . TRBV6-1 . TGTGCCAGCAGGATCAGGGCTGGGAACACTGAAGCTTTCTTT CASRIRAGNTEAFF
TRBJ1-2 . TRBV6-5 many TGTGCCAGCAGCACAGGGTCCGGTGGCTACACCTTC CASSTGSGGYTF
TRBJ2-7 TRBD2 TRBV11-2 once TGTGCCAGCAGCTTAGGGAGTCTAGCGGCTTACGAGCAGTACTTC CASSLGSLAAYEQYF
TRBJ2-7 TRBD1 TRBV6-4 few TGTGCCAGCAGTGATTACGTGGGACAGGGACCCTACGAGCAGTACTTC CASSDYVGQGPYEQYF
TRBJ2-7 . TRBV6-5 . TGTGCCAGCAGTTACTCTTCCAGGGACTACGAGCAGTACTTC CASSYSSRDYEQYF
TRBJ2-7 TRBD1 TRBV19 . TGTGCCAGTAGTATAAGGGACAGGTCGGTCTACGAGCAGTACTTC CASSIRDRSVYEQYF
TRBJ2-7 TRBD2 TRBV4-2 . TGTGCCAGCAGCCAAGATCGGGGGGGCTCCTACGAGCAGTACTTC CASSQDRGGSYEQYF
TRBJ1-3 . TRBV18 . TGTGCCAGCTCACCTACATCCACTGGAAACACCATATATTTT CASSPTSTGNTIYF
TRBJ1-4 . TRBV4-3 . TGCGCCAGCAGCCATACCGACAGGACAACTAATGAAAAACTGTTTTTT CASSHTDRTTNEKLFF
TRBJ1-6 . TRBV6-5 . TGTGCCAGCAGGGCAGGCAGCTCCTATAATTCACCCCTCCACTTT CASRAGSSYNSPLHF
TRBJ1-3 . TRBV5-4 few TGTGCCAGCAGCTTGAGCGGCTCTGGAAACACCATATATTTT CASSLSGSGNTIYF
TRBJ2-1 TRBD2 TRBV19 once TGTGCCAGTAGTATAACTAGCGGGAGTAATGAGCAGTTCTTC CASSITSGSNEQFF
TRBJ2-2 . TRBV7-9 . TGTGCCAGCAGCTTAGCGCAGACCCCTAGGACCGGGGAGCTGTTTTTT CASSLAQTPRTGELFF
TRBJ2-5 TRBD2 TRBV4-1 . TGCGCCAGCAGCCAAGATCCCCCGACTAGCGGGACAGAGACCCAGTACTTC CASSQDPPTSGTETQYF
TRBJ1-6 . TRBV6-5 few TGTGCCAGCAGCCCGGACCCCGGGGGATCACCCCTCCACTTT CASSPDPGGSPLHF
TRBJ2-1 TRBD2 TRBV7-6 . TGTGCCAGCAGCCCCGGGACTAGCGGGGGGAGACATGAGCAGTTCTTC CASSPGTSGGRHEQFF
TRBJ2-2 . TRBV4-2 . TGTGCCAGCAGCCTCGGGAGACGGGGCACCGGGGAGCTGTTTTTT CASSLGRRGTGELFF
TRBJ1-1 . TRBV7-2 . TGTGCCAGCAGCCCGAGACAGTTGAACACTGAAGCTTTCTTT CASSPRQLNTEAFF
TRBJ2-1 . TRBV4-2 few TGTGCCAGCAGCCCCACCCCCGGAGGCGGAAGTTACAATGAGCAGTTCTTC CASSPTPGGGSYNEQFF
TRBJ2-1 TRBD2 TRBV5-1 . TGCGCCAGCAGCTACGGGGGAGGGACCTACAATGAGCAGTTCTTC CASSYGGGTYNEQFF